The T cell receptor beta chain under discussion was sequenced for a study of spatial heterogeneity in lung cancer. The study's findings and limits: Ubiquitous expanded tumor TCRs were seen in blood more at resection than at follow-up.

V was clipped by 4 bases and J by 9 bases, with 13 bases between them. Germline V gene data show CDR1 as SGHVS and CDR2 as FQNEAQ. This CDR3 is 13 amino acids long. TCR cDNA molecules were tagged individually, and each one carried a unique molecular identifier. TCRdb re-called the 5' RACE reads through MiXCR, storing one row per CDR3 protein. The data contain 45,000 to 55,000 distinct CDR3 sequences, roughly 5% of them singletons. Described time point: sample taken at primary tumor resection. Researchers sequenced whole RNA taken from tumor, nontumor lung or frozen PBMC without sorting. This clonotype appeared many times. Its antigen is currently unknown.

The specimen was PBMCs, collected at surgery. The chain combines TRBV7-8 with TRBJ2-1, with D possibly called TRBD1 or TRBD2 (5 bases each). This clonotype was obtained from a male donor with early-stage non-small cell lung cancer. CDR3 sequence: CASSSGRGTEQFF. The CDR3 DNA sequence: TGTGCCAGCAGCTCGGGTCGAGGGACTGAGCAGTTCTTC.